Shown below are 10 T cell receptor beta chains from a single sample sequenced in a study of blood T cell repertoires in COVID-19. Profiled with immunoSEQ multiplex PCR; TCRdb holds only in-frame clones, not every one. The sample yields fewer than 400,000 clones, about nine tenths seen once. The sequencing sample was made of PBMCs or T cells enriched from blood (not recorded which). These receptors were taken from a man aged 30-40 years who had recovered from COVID-19.

In DNA form, the CDR3 reads TGTGCCACCAGTGATTCCGGGACAGGTGACTACGAGCAGTACTTC. Its protein is CATSDSGTGDYEQYF. The chain recombines TRBV24-1 with TRBJ2-7; TRBD1 matches 8 bases. Looked up from germline, CDR1 is KGHDR and CDR2 is SFDVKD. The junction had 5 bases not matched to a gene; V was cut back by 2 bases and J by 3 bases. There are 15 residues in the CDR3.

The V gene is TRBV7-8, the J gene TRBJ2-5; TRBD1 matches at 12 bases. With V trimmed by 6 bases and J by 5 bases, 4 bases remained unmatched. CDR3 length: 14 amino acids. Germline V gene lookup returns CDR1 SGHVS and CDR2 FQNEAQ. CDR3 residues: CASRGTGGRETQYF. In DNA form, the CDR3 reads TGTGCCAGCAGAGGGACAGGGGGCCGGGAGACCCAGTACTTC.

This chain connects TRBV30 to TRBJ1-4, with D possibly matching TRBD1 (6 bases). This CDR3 is 16 amino acids long. V was clipped by 0 bases and J by 8 bases, with 19 bases between them. Looked up from germline, CDR1 is GTSNPN and CDR2 is SVGIG (reference sequence). The CDR3 region has the DNA TGTGCCTGGAGTGTTGCGACAGGTTCGGTTGGAGAAAAACTGTTTTTT. It translates to CAWSVATGSVGEKLFF.

The V gene is TRBV19, the J gene TRBJ1-4; TRBD1 is a possible D gene (5 bases). CDR1 is LNHDA and CDR2 is SQIVND in the germline V gene (reference sequence). The ends were cut back, 5 bases at V and 10 bases at J, with 17 bases in the middle. This CDR3 spans 14 amino acids. The CDR3 protein is CASSPQGYYGKLFF. CDR3 DNA sequence: TGTGCCAGTAGTCCGCAGGGATATTACGGAAAACTGTTTTTT.

The rearrangement joins TRBV6-5 to TRBJ2-1; 8 bases are shared with TRBD2. Trimming removed 3 bases from V and 6 bases from J; junction bases left unmatched: 4. Looked up from germline, CDR1 is MNHEY and CDR2 is SVGAGI. CDR3 size: 14 residues. CDR3 loop: CASSYAGGPNEQFF. The CDR3 DNA reads TGTGCCAGCAGTTATGCGGGGGGCCCCAATGAGCAGTTCTTC.

A single count supports this clone. This chain uses TRBV28 with TRBJ2-4; 7 positions agree with TRBD1. The CDR3 is 12 amino acids. The V and J ends lost 5 bases and 16 bases, in that order; junction bases with no gene match: 11. The V gene's germline CDR1 is MDHEN and CDR2 SYDVKM. This CDR3 reads CASSPGQPKVYF. DNA of the CDR3: TGTGCCAGCAGTCCGGGACAGCCAAAGGTCTACTTC.

The chain has TRBV19 and TRBJ2-1; the D gene is possibly TRBD1 (6 bases). V shed 7 bases and J shed 4 bases, with 11 bases lying between them. The CDR3 runs 13 residues. Germline assignment: CDR1 LNHDA and CDR2 SQIVND (reference sequence). CDR3 DNA: TGTGCCAGTACTATCGGACAGTACAATGAGCAGTTCTTC. Its protein is CASTIGQYNEQFF.

This clone was observed a few times. V gene TRBV19 combines with J gene TRBJ1-1, with unresolved D. The CDR3 extends over 15 amino acids. Per the germline V gene, CDR1 is LNHDA and CDR2 is SQIVND (reference sequence). With 1 base removed from V and 7 bases from J, the gap between germline ends came to 16 bases. CDR3: CASSIGFGVYIEAFF. The CDR3 nucleotides read TGTGCCAGTAGTATAGGGTTCGGGGTATACATTGAAGCTTTCTTT.

The chain combines TRBV2 with TRBJ2-3; 9 positions match TRBD1. The germline V gene encodes CDR1 SNHLY and CDR2 FYNNEI. The CDR3 contains 15 residues. The ends lost 8 bases at V and 5 bases at J; junction bases unmatched: 11. The CDR3 here is CASSASGTGLDTQYF. DNA of the CDR3: TGTGCCAGCTCGGCCTCCGGGACAGGGCTAGATACGCAGTATTTT.

The genes are TRBV27 and TRBJ2-7, with 8 bases that match TRBD1. The CDR3 consists of 14 residues. Germline V gene lookup returns CDR1 MNHEY and CDR2 SMNVEV (reference sequence). J was trimmed by 7 bases and V by 4 bases; bases with no gene match: 9. The CDR3 bases are TGTGCCAGCAGTTCGTGGACAGGGACGGGGGAGCAGTACTTC. As protein: CASSSWTGTGEQYF.